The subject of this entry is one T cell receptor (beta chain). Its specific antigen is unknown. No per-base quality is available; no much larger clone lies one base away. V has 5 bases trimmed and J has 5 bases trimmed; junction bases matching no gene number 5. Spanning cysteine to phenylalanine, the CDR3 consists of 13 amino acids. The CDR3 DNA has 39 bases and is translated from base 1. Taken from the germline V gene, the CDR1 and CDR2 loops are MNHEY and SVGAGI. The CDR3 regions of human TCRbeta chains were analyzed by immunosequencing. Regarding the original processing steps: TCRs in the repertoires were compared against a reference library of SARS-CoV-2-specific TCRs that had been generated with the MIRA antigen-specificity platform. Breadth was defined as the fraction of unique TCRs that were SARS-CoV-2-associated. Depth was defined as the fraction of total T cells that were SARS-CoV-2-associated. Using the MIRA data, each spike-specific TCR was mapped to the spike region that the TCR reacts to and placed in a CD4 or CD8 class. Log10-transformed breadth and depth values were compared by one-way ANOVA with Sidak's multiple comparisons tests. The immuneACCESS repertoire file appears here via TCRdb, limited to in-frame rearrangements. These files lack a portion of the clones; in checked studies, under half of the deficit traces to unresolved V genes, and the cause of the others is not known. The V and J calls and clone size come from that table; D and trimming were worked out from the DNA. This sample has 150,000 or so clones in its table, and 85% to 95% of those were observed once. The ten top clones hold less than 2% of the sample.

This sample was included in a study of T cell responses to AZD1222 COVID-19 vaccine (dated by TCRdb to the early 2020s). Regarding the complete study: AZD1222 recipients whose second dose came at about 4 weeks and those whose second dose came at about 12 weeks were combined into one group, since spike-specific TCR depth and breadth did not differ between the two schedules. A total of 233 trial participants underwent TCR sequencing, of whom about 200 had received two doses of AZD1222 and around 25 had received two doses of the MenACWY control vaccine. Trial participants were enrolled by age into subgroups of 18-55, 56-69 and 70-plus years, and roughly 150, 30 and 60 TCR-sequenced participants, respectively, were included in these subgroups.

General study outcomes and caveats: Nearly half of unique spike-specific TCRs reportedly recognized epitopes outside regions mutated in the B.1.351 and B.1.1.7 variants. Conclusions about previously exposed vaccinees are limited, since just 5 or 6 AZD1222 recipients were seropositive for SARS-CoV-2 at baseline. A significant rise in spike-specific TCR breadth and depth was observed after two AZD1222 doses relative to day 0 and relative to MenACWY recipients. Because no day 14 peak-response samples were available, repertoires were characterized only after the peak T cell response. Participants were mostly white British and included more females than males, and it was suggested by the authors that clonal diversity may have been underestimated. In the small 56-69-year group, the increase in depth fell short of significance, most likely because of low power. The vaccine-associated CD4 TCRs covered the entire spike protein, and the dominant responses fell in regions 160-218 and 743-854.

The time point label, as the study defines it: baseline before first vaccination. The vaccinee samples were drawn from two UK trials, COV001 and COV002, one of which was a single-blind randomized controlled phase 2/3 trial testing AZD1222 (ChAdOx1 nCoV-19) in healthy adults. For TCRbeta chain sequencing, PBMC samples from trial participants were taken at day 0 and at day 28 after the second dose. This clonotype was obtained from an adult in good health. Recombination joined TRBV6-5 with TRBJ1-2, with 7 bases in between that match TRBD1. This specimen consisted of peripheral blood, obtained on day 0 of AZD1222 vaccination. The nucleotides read TGTGCCAGCAGTCCGGGACAGAGATATGGCTACACCTTC. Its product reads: CASSPGQRYGYTF.